The present T cell receptor (beta chain) was sequenced within a study of blood T cell repertoires in COVID-19. The CDR3 runs to 15 residues. Trimming removed 4 bases at V and 1 base at J, with 13 bases between. Germline CDR1 is MNHEY and CDR2 is SMNVEV (reference sequence). Some clones are missing from TCRdb's copy, which holds only in-frame ones; the method was immunoSEQ multiplex PCR. The profile shows 250,000 to 300,000 clones, roughly 87% of them singletons. The clonotype comes from a woman aged 25 to 39 who had recovered from COVID-19. The sequenced material came from PBMCs or T cells enriched from blood (not recorded which). The chain joins TRBV27 to TRBJ2-5; D is undetermined. DNA for the CDR3: TGTGCCAGCAGTTCCTACGGGTCCAGCCAAGAGACCCAGTACTTC. This sequence encodes CASSSYGSSQETQYF.